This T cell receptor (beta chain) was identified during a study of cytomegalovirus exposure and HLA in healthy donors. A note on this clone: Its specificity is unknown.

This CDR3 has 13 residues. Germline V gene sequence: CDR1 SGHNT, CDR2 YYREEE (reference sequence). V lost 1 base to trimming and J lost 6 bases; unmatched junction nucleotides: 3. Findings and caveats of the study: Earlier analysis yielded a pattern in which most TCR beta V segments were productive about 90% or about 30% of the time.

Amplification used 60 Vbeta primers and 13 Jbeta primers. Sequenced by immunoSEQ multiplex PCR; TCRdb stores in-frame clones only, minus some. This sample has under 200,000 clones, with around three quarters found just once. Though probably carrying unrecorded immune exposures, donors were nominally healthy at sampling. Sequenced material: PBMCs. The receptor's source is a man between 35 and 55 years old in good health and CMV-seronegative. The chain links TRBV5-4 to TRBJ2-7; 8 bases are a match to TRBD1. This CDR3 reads CASSLTGTGEQYF. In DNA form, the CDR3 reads TGTGCCAGCAGCTTGACAGGGACAGGCGAGCAGTACTTC. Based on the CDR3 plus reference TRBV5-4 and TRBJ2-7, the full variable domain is ETGVTQSPTHLIKTRGQQVTLRCSSQSGHNTVSWYQQALGQGPQFIFQYYREEENGRGNFPPRFSGLQFPNYSSELNVNALELDDSALYLCASSLTGTGEQYFGPGTRLTVT.